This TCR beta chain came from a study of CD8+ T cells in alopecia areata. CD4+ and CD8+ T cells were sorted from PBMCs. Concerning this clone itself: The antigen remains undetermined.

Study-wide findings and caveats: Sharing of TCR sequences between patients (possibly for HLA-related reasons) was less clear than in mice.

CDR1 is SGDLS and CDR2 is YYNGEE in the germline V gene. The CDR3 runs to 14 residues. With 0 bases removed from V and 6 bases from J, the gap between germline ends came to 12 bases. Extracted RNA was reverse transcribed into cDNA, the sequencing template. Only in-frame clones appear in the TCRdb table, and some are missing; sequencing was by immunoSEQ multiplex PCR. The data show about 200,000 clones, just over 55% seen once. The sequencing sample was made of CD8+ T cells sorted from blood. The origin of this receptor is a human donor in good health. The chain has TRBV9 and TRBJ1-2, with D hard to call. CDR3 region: CASSVGGGLDGYTF. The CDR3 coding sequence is TGTGCCAGCAGCGTAGGAGGAGGGTTAGATGGCTACACCTTC.